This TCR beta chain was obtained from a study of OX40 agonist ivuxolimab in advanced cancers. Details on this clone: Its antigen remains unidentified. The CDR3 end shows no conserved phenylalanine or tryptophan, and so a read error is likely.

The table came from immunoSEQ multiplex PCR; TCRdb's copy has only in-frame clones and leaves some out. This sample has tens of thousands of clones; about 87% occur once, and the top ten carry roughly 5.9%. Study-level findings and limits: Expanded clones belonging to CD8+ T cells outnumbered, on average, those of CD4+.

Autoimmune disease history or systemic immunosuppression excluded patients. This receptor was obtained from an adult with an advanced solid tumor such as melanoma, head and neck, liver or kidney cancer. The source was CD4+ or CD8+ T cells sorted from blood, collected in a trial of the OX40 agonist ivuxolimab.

The CDR3 sequence is CASSNPGHKEGNYGYTI. The CDR3, as DNA: TGTGCCAGTAGTAACCCGGGACACAAAGAGGGTAACTATGGCTACACCATC. The chain employs TRBV19 and TRBJ1-2; tentatively, D is TRBD1 (6 bases). The CDR3 totals 17 residues. Looked up from germline, CDR1 is LNHDA and CDR2 is SQIVND (reference sequence). V dropped 4 bases and J dropped 1 base, with 19 bases sitting between them.